This record concerns one TCR beta chain sequence. Antigen: not known. This sample is part of a study of cytomegalovirus exposure and HLA in healthy donors. Trimming at V came to 8 bases and at J to 9 bases, leaving 6 bases not matched to a gene. This CDR3 has 14 residues. Germline V gene lookup returns CDR1 SSHAT and CDR2 FNYEAQ (reference sequence). Study observations and caveats: From TCR beta sequences, most subjects' HLA-A and HLA-B alleles were reportedly predicted accurately.

The PCR had 60 Vbeta and 13 Jbeta primers. Profiling relied on immunoSEQ multiplex PCR, and the TCRdb table lists in-frame clones only, not all of them. The repertoire includes hundreds of thousands of clones, approximately 85% of them detected once, and about 0.22% sits in the top ten. The genes are TRBV7-7 and TRBJ2-1; 14 bases match TRBD2. The specimen sequenced was PBMCs. This clonotype was sampled from a girl aged 2-9 years in good health and CMV-seronegative. The CDR3 coding sequence is TGTGCCAGCCTTCGACTAGCGGGAGGGATTGAGCAGTTCTTC. It is translated as CASLRLAGGIEQFF.